A selection of T cell receptor beta chains follows, all from one sample in a study of shared T cell receptors in the human thymus. Assay: immunoSEQ multiplex PCR; the TCRdb copy retains only in-frame clones and omits some. The data show under 450,000 clones, with about 95% seen just once and roughly 0.02% held by the top ten. The sample taken for sequencing was thymocytes. These receptors were collected from a human donor. The CDR3 runs from the conserved cysteine through the conserved F or W. A D gene is named only where the DNA matches it firmly. Where a row states a size, it is once, few, many or the class of an expanded clone; other rows omit it.

clone size: -; D gene: TRBD1; J gene: TRBJ1-2; V gene: TRBV5-8; CDR3 protein: CASSRRTGVDYGYTF; CDR3 DNA: TGTGCCAGCAGCCGCAGGACAGGGGTTGACTATGGCTACACCTTC
clone size: few; D gene: -; J gene: TRBJ1-1; V gene: TRBV19; CDR3 protein: CATGWTVNTEAFF; CDR3 DNA: TGTGCCACTGGCTGGACAGTGAACACTGAAGCTTTCTTT
clone size: -; D gene: -; J gene: TRBJ2-1; V gene: TRBV11-2; CDR3 protein: CASSFKGPDQKTARNEQFF; CDR3 DNA: TGTGCCAGCAGCTTTAAGGGTCCCGACCAAAAGACAGCTCGAAATGAGCAGTTCTTC
clone size: -; D gene: -; J gene: TRBJ2-3; V gene: TRBV6-4; CDR3 protein: CASSEADTQYF; CDR3 DNA: TGTGCCAGCAGTGAAGCAGATACGCAGTATTTT
clone size: -; D gene: TRBD2; J gene: TRBJ2-7; V gene: TRBV7-8; CDR3 protein: CASSLAKREVVYEQYF; CDR3 DNA: TGTGCCAGCAGCTTAGCGAAGCGGGAGGTCGTCTACGAGCAGTACTTC
clone size: -; D gene: TRBD1; J gene: TRBJ2-7; V gene: TRBV4-3; CDR3 protein: CASSQRIPTGGTCEQYF; CDR3 DNA: TGCGCCAGCAGCCAACGAATCCCGACAGGGGGCACATGCGAGCAGTACTTC
clone size: -; D gene: TRBD1; J gene: TRBJ2-2; V gene: TRBV27; CDR3 protein: CASTQRTGKVGELFF; CDR3 DNA: TGTGCCAGCACCCAGAGGACAGGGAAGGTCGGGGAGCTGTTTTTT
clone size: -; D gene: TRBD2; J gene: TRBJ2-1; V gene: TRBV4-2; CDR3 protein: CASSQEGGTSSNEQFF; CDR3 DNA: TGTGCCAGCAGCCAAGAGGGTGGGACTAGCAGCAATGAGCAGTTCTTC
clone size: -; D gene: -; J gene: TRBJ1-5; V gene: TRBV28; CDR3 protein: CASSPNGGRGNQPQHF; CDR3 DNA: TGTGCCAGCAGCCCAAATGGGGGGCGGGGCAATCAGCCCCAGCATTTT
clone size: -; D gene: TRBD1; J gene: TRBJ1-1; V gene: TRBV4-2; CDR3 protein: CASSQAGPGTGVNTEAFF; CDR3 DNA: TGTGCCAGCAGCCAAGCCGGTCCCGGGACAGGGGTGAACACTGAAGCTTTCTTT
clone size: -; D gene: TRBD1; J gene: TRBJ2-1; V gene: TRBV28; CDR3 protein: CASSPLGIGQGGTHNEQFF; CDR3 DNA: TGTGCCAGCAGTCCCCTCGGGATTGGACAGGGAGGAACTCACAATGAGCAGTTCTTC
clone size: -; D gene: -; J gene: TRBJ1-1; V gene: TRBV28; CDR3 protein: CASSLCRDTEAFF; CDR3 DNA: TGTGCCAGCAGTTTATGCAGGGACACTGAAGCTTTCTTT
clone size: -; D gene: -; J gene: TRBJ1-2; V gene: TRBV30; CDR3 protein: CAWSGGRAEFYGYTF; CDR3 DNA: TGTGCCTGGAGTGGGGGGCGGGCGGAATTCTATGGCTACACCTTC
clone size: -; D gene: TRBD2; J gene: TRBJ2-1; V gene: TRBV7-3; CDR3 protein: CASSRGLAAFTEQFF; CDR3 DNA: TGTGCCAGCAGCCGCGGACTAGCGGCCTTCACTGAGCAGTTCTTC
clone size: -; D gene: TRBD1; J gene: TRBJ2-7; V gene: TRBV27; CDR3 protein: CASSSTPTGGWEQYF; CDR3 DNA: TGTGCCAGCAGTTCAACCCCTACAGGGGGCTGGGAGCAGTACTTC
clone size: -; D gene: -; J gene: TRBJ2-5; V gene: TRBV7-8; CDR3 protein: CASSLALKGYSETQYF; CDR3 DNA: TGTGCCAGCAGCTTAGCGTTAAAGGGCTACTCAGAGACCCAGTACTTC
clone size: -; D gene: -; J gene: TRBJ1-3; V gene: TRBV27; CDR3 protein: CASSSRAPHFSGNTIYF; CDR3 DNA: TGTGCCAGCAGTTCCAGGGCTCCCCATTTCTCTGGAAACACCATATATTTT
clone size: -; D gene: -; J gene: TRBJ2-4; V gene: TRBV6-1; CDR3 protein: CASSAKPGPPNIQYF; CDR3 DNA: TGTGCCAGCAGTGCTAAGCCGGGACCGCCGAACATTCAGTACTTC
clone size: -; D gene: -; J gene: TRBJ2-1; V gene: TRBV5-3; CDR3 protein: CARSKPPGHGPGNEQFF; CDR3 DNA: TGTGCCAGAAGCAAACCACCGGGACACGGCCCCGGCAATGAGCAGTTCTTC
clone size: -; D gene: -; J gene: TRBJ2-7; V gene: TRBV7-6; CDR3 protein: CASGKGIEDYEQYF; CDR3 DNA: TGTGCCAGCGGCAAAGGGATTGAAGATTACGAGCAGTACTTC
clone size: -; D gene: -; J gene: TRBJ1-2; V gene: TRBV5-1; CDR3 protein: CASSLGLGILWGGPYGYTF; CDR3 DNA: TGCGCCAGCAGCTTGGGACTGGGTATCCTATGGGGGGGGCCCTATGGCTACACCTTC
clone size: -; D gene: -; J gene: TRBJ1-3; V gene: TRBV7-9; CDR3 protein: CASRPRGRTGNTIYF; CDR3 DNA: TGTGCCAGCAGGCCTCGGGGGAGAACTGGAAACACCATATATTTT
clone size: -; D gene: -; J gene: TRBJ2-4; V gene: TRBV29-1; CDR3 protein: CSVDYGDRVKNIQYF; CDR3 DNA: TGCAGCGTTGATTACGGAGATCGGGTCAAAAACATTCAGTACTTC
clone size: -; D gene: -; J gene: TRBJ1-2; V gene: TRBV5-6; CDR3 protein: CASSPRGPSYGYTF; CDR3 DNA: TGTGCCAGCAGCCCGCGAGGGCCTAGCTATGGCTACACCTTC
clone size: -; D gene: TRBD1; J gene: TRBJ2-7; V gene: TRBV4-1; CDR3 protein: CASSQGAGTGPVNEQYF; CDR3 DNA: TGCGCCAGCAGCCAAGGAGCCGGGACAGGGCCGGTGAACGAGCAGTACTTC
clone size: -; D gene: TRBD2; J gene: TRBJ2-3; V gene: TRBV5-1; CDR3 protein: CASSLTSGHTDTQYF; CDR3 DNA: TGCGCCAGCAGCCTGACTAGCGGACACACAGATACGCAGTATTTT
clone size: -; D gene: -; J gene: TRBJ2-3; V gene: TRBV6-4; CDR3 protein: CASRGFGENTQYF; CDR3 DNA: TGTGCCAGCAGGGGGTTTGGCGAGAATACGCAGTATTTT
clone size: -; D gene: -; J gene: TRBJ2-3; V gene: TRBV14; CDR3 protein: CASSQDGRWRGTDTQYF; CDR3 DNA: TGTGCCAGCAGCCAAGATGGACGATGGAGGGGCACAGATACGCAGTATTTT
clone size: -; D gene: TRBD1; J gene: TRBJ2-7; V gene: TRBV7-2; CDR3 protein: CASSLNGTDYEQYF; CDR3 DNA: TGTGCCAGCAGCTTAAACGGGACAGACTACGAGCAGTACTTC
clone size: -; D gene: TRBD2; J gene: TRBJ2-1; V gene: TRBV6-4; CDR3 protein: CASSVIGRLADYNEQFF; CDR3 DNA: TGTGCCAGCAGTGTAATAGGTAGACTAGCGGATTACAATGAGCAGTTCTTC
clone size: -; D gene: TRBD1; J gene: TRBJ1-2; V gene: TRBV9; CDR3 protein: CASSTGEGAAYGYTF; CDR3 DNA: TGTGCCAGCAGCACAGGGGAGGGGGCAGCCTATGGCTACACCTTC
clone size: -; D gene: TRBD1; J gene: TRBJ2-7; V gene: TRBV5-1; CDR3 protein: CASKAGYEGAWNEQYF; CDR3 DNA: TGCGCCAGCAAGGCAGGGTATGAGGGGGCGTGGAACGAGCAGTACTTC
clone size: -; D gene: TRBD1; J gene: TRBJ1-1; V gene: TRBV7-9; CDR3 protein: CASSSTGYTEAFF; CDR3 DNA: TGTGCCAGCAGCTCGACAGGGTACACTGAAGCTTTCTTT
clone size: -; D gene: TRBD2; J gene: TRBJ2-2; V gene: TRBV5-1; CDR3 protein: CASSLELATNTGELFF; CDR3 DNA: TGCGCCAGCAGCTTGGAACTAGCGACCAACACCGGGGAGCTGTTTTTT
clone size: -; D gene: -; J gene: TRBJ2-7; V gene: TRBV1; CDR3 protein: CTSSQERRSATYEQYF; CDR3 DNA: TGCACCAGCAGCCAAGAGAGAAGGAGCGCGACCTACGAGCAGTACTTC
clone size: once; D gene: TRBD2; J gene: TRBJ2-1; V gene: TRBV5-1; CDR3 protein: CASSLGVREGYNEQFF; CDR3 DNA: TGCGCCAGCAGCTTGGGGGTGCGGGAGGGTTACAATGAGCAGTTCTTC
clone size: -; D gene: TRBD2; J gene: TRBJ2-1; V gene: TRBV28; CDR3 protein: CATNTKRAGELQKDEQFF; CDR3 DNA: TGTGCCACCAACACCAAAAGGGCGGGAGAATTGCAGAAAGATGAGCAGTTCTTC
clone size: -; D gene: -; J gene: TRBJ1-4; V gene: TRBV5-1; CDR3 protein: CASSPVPRLEKLFF; CDR3 DNA: TGCGCCAGCAGCCCCGTACCCCGTCTCGAAAAACTGTTTTTT
clone size: -; D gene: -; J gene: TRBJ2-3; V gene: TRBV27; CDR3 protein: CASRGHRRDTQYF; CDR3 DNA: TGTGCCAGCAGGGGTCACAGACGGGATACGCAGTATTTT
clone size: -; D gene: -; J gene: TRBJ1-3; V gene: TRBV14; CDR3 protein: CASSQDRSGNTIYF; CDR3 DNA: TGTGCCAGCAGCCAAGACCGCTCTGGAAACACCATATATTTT
clone size: -; D gene: -; J gene: TRBJ2-1; V gene: TRBV11-1; CDR3 protein: CASSLGGASLNEQFF; CDR3 DNA: TGTGCCAGCAGCTTAGGGGGTGCTTCGCTGAATGAGCAGTTCTTC
clone size: -; D gene: -; J gene: TRBJ2-1; V gene: TRBV20-1; CDR3 protein: CSASNEQFF; CDR3 DNA: TGCAGTGCGAGCAATGAGCAGTTCTTC
clone size: -; D gene: -; J gene: TRBJ1-4; V gene: TRBV18; CDR3 protein: CASSPNSRNEKLFF; CDR3 DNA: TGTGCCAGCTCCCCGAATAGTCGGAATGAAAAACTGTTTTTT
clone size: -; D gene: TRBD1; J gene: TRBJ2-3; V gene: TRBV6-1; CDR3 protein: CASSPRDRGTDTQYF; CDR3 DNA: TGTGCCAGCAGTCCCCGGGACAGGGGCACAGATACGCAGTATTTT
clone size: few; D gene: -; J gene: TRBJ1-5; V gene: TRBV28; CDR3 protein: CASVNSNQPQHF; CDR3 DNA: TGTGCCAGCGTGAATAGCAATCAGCCCCAGCATTTT
clone size: once; D gene: -; J gene: TRBJ1-5; V gene: TRBV10-3; CDR3 protein: CAIKGDTYNQPQHF; CDR3 DNA: TGTGCCATCAAAGGGGACACTTACAATCAGCCCCAGCATTTT
clone size: -; D gene: TRBD2; J gene: TRBJ2-7; V gene: TRBV7-8; CDR3 protein: CASSLGPGLAGGYEQYF; CDR3 DNA: TGTGCCAGCAGCTTAGGTCCGGGACTAGCGGGAGGATACGAGCAGTACTTC
clone size: once; D gene: -; J gene: TRBJ2-2; V gene: TRBV27; CDR3 protein: CASSLSITGELFF; CDR3 DNA: TGTGCCAGCAGTTTATCAATCACCGGGGAGCTGTTTTTT
clone size: -; D gene: -; J gene: TRBJ1-1; V gene: TRBV11-3; CDR3 protein: CASSLRGKGMTEAFF; CDR3 DNA: TGTGCCAGCAGCCTCCGCGGGAAGGGAATGACTGAAGCTTTCTTT